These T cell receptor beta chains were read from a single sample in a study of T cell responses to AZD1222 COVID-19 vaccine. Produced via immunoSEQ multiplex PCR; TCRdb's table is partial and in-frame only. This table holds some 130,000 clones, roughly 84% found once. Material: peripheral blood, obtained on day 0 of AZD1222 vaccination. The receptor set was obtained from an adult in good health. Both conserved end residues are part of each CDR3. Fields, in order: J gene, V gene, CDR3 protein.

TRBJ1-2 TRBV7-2 CASSFRGGQVHGYTF
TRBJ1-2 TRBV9 CASSEGNRGRKEDYGYTF
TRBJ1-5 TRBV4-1 CASSQRAAGGNQPQHF
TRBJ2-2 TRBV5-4 CASSLVFRGTANTGELFF
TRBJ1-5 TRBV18 CASSTGVRNQPQHF
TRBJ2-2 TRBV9 CASSVTGPSTGELFF
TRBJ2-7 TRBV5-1 CASSRSQGAIGYEQYF
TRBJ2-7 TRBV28 CASMGSSYEQYF
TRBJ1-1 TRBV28 CALRGARTEAFF
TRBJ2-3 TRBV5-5 CASSSSPGPADTQYF
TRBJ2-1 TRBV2 CASSPGPSRPLF
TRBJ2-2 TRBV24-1 CATSDRTGGLSHGELFF